These T cell receptor beta chains were read from a single sample in a study of blood T cell repertoires in COVID-19. Assay used: immunoSEQ multiplex PCR; TCRdb lists only in-frame clones, some missing. Among some 62,000 clones listed, over 75% were seen once. The sequencing sample was made of peripheral blood. All receptors derive from a man aged 55 to 70 with acute or convalescent COVID-19. Both conserved end residues are part of each CDR3. D genes are given only for firm matches.

V gene,D gene,CDR3 protein
TRBV5-1,TRBD1,CASSPTGSNTGELFF
TRBV18,-,CASSQLDSNSPLHF
TRBV6-5,TRBD1,CASSSTRTGGNTEAFF
TRBV12-5,-,CASGPVRGGSYGYTF
TRBV28,TRBD2,CASSFGGIGLGAGTQYF
TRBV19,TRBD1,CASGGQPYEQYF
TRBV5-1,TRBD2,CASSYRTSGANTGELFF
TRBV6-2/TRBV6-3,-,CASSTRREEGDNQPQHF
TRBV29-1,TRBD1,CSDTGQGWDTQYF
TRBV2,TRBD2,CASKREFDEQYF
TRBV29-1,TRBD2,CSVDSREGVETQYF
TRBV2,TRBD1,CASRGDRGRYEQYF
TRBV5-4,-,CASSLTQRAYEQYF
TRBV7-9,-,CASSRGGSLTDTQYF
TRBV6-7,TRBD1,CASTVGQDDNEQFF
TRBV19,-,CASSMPGSYNEQFF
TRBV29-1,-,CSVGQGNQPQHF
TRBV5-4,TRBD1,CASSYDRVTYNEQFF
TRBV3-1/TRBV3-2,-,CASSQGIGLEQYF
TRBV5-6,-,CASSFGGSDEQYF
TRBV6-4,TRBD1,CASSAPFCLGQGGQETQYF
TRBV7-2,TRBD2,CASSLMGLGSTSTDTQYF
TRBV19,TRBD2,CASSIEGLAGETGELFF
TRBV5-1,-,CASSLLINTGELFF
TRBV27,-,CASSLSGAYGANVLTF
TRBV7-3,-,CASSFQGRNEQFF
TRBV15,TRBD2,CATSRAGGRDTQYF
TRBV2,-,CASKQIGTNEKLFF
TRBV7-3,-,CASSLTGDIYNEQFF
TRBV4-2,TRBD2,CASSPKYRGGYNEQFF
TRBV2,-,CASRSDWGYGYTF
TRBV9,TRBD2,CASSDKIPGLAGVPGELFF
TRBV5-8,-,CASIQTANNSPLHF
TRBV5-1,-,CASSLVANEQFF
TRBV5-6,-,CASSLTGTEAFF